Sequencing of this T cell receptor (beta chain) was carried out in a study of blood T cell repertoires in COVID-19. Assay: immunoSEQ multiplex PCR; the TCRdb copy retains only in-frame clones and omits some. This sample has roughly 290,000 clones, with roughly 85% found just once. Germline CDR1 and CDR2: GTSNPN and SVGIG (reference sequence). This CDR3 has 13 residues. Losses at the gene ends were 5 bases for V and 1 base for J; bases not matched to a gene: 4. Specimen: PBMCs or T cells enriched from blood (not recorded which). The origin of this receptor is a man aged 25 to 40 who had recovered from COVID-19. The chain recombines TRBV30 with TRBJ2-5; 7 bases match TRBD1. CDR3 nucleotides: TGTGCCTGGGGGACAGACTTCCAAGAGACCCAGTACTTC. Translating it yields CAWGTDFQETQYF.